Listed below are T cell receptor beta chains from one sample, sequenced in a study of cytomegalovirus exposure and HLA in healthy donors. Here immunoSEQ multiplex PCR was the method, and the copy in TCRdb shows in-frame clones only, minus some. The table lists about 200,000 clones, around 88% of them singletons. The sample comprised PBMCs. Receptor source: a woman aged 25 to 45 in good health and CMV-seronegative. Each CDR3 is given with its conserved first and last residue. The order of the fields is clone size, J gene, D gene, V gene, CDR3 DNA, CDR3 protein. The D gene is left open where the match is weak. Clone size is stated in some rows and not others, as once, few, many or a class when expanded.

>-|TRBJ1-1|-|TRBV21-1
TGTGCCAGCAGCACTAGCGGACCTATTTCAAAGGGGGACACTGAAGCTTTCTTT
CASSTSGPISKGDTEAFF
>few|TRBJ1-3|-|TRBV7-9
TGTGCCAGCAGCTTACTCTCTGGAAACACCATATATTTT
CASSLLSGNTIYF
>-|TRBJ1-1|-|TRBV10-1
TGCGCCAGCAGCGCATCCGGGACAAATTCGAACACTGAAGCTTTCTTT
CASSASGTNSNTEAFF
>-|TRBJ1-1|-|TRBV10-3
TGTGCCATCAGTGAGTCGGGGGGTGCCGCTGAAGCTTTCTTT
CAISESGGAAEAFF
>once|TRBJ2-7|TRBD1|TRBV27
TGTGCCAGCAGTCTGGTTAGGGGGCTCGCCTACGAGCAGTACTTC
CASSLVRGLAYEQYF
>once|TRBJ2-1|TRBD2|TRBV15
TGTGCCACCAGCAGAGATATAGCGGGGGGGTACAATGAGCAGTTCTTC
CATSRDIAGGYNEQFF
>-|TRBJ2-3|-|TRBV25-1
TGTGCCAGCAGCCCGGGGAAGCTCGGGGACACAGATACGCAGTATTTT
CASSPGKLGDTDTQYF
>-|TRBJ2-5|-|TRBV7-8
TGTGCCAGCAGCCTTATTAGCGGTTCCCAAGAGACCCAGTACTTC
CASSLISGSQETQYF
>-|TRBJ2-3|TRBD1|TRBV19
TGTGCCAGTAGTCCCCGGACAGGGGCGGCAGATACGCAGTATTTT
CASSPRTGAADTQYF
>-|TRBJ2-7|-|TRBV7-9
TGTGCCAGCAGCCCCACCGGTCGAGAGCAGTACTTC
CASSPTGREQYF
>-|TRBJ2-1|TRBD2|TRBV28
TGTGCCACCTCGGGGATCGGGAGGTCAGCGGTCTACAATGAGCAGTTCTTC
CATSGIGRSAVYNEQFF
>-|TRBJ2-1|TRBD2|TRBV11-3
TGTGCCAGCAGCGCGGGGGGCGGGAGTTTAGACAATGAGCAGTTCTTC
CASSAGGGSLDNEQFF
>-|TRBJ1-2|-|TRBV29-1
TGCAGCGTTTTACGACAGGTTGTCTATGGGGATGGCTACACCTTC
CSVLRQVVYGDGYTF
>-|TRBJ2-6|TRBD2|TRBV6-6
TGTGCCAGCAGTTACTCTAGCGGGGCCGGGGCCAACGTCCTGACTTTC
CASSYSSGAGANVLTF
>-|TRBJ2-3|TRBD2|TRBV7-2
TGTGCCAGCAGCTTACTGGCTAGCGGGGGGGTCACAGATACGCAGTATTTT
CASSLLASGGVTDTQYF
>-|TRBJ2-7|TRBD2|TRBV18
TGTGCCAGCTCCGGGAGGGTCTACGAGCAGTACTTC
CASSGRVYEQYF
>once|TRBJ2-7|TRBD1|TRBV28
TGTGCCAGCCTCCAGGGACAGGGTCCCTACGAGCAGTACTTC
CASLQGQGPYEQYF
>-|TRBJ2-5|TRBD2|TRBV11-2
TGTGCCAGCAGCCCAGTGGGACCCGGGGGGCAAGAGACCCAGTACTTC
CASSPVGPGGQETQYF
>-|TRBJ2-5|TRBD2|TRBV7-9
TGTGCCAGCAGCTCGCGGGGGGGATACCAAGAGACCCAGTACTTC
CASSSRGGYQETQYF
>-|TRBJ1-6|-|TRBV18
TGTGCCAGCTCACCCAGTCGCCCACCCCTCCACTTT
CASSPSRPPLHF